This T cell receptor (beta chain) was retrieved from a study of T cells after yellow fever vaccination. Study context: When fractions had low cell numbers, they were prepared with SMART-Seq v4 Ultra Low Input.

Template switching with 5'RACE generated the TCR cDNA and added a universal primer site and UMIs. TCRdb reprocessed the 5' RACE reads via MiXCR and lists one record per CDR3 protein. The table includes 80,000 to 100,000 distinct CDR3 sequences, roughly 8.2% detected once. Study findings and constraints: The secondary response was weaker but peaked faster, day 5 versus 15.

In germline, CDR1 is MNHEY, CDR2 SVGAGI. The V segment lost 2 bases and the J segment 3 bases; nucleotides outside the gene matches: 15. The CDR3 contains 19 residues. This clonotype was seen only a few times. Here the sequenced sample was CD8+ T cells not binding an NS4B(214-222) dextramer, sorted from PBMCs, taken less than 16 days after the first yellow fever vaccination. This sequence joins TRBV6-5 and TRBJ1-3, with TRBD1 matching 8 bases. The source is a man aged 18 to 29 who received the YFV17D yellow fever vaccine. This chain's CDR3 is CASSYMMEAQGGRGNTIYF. In DNA form, the CDR3 reads TGTGCCAGCAGTTACATGATGGAAGCACAGGGGGGTCGTGGAAACACCATATATTTT.